The 15 T cell receptor beta chains presented below share a single source sample, sequenced in a study of T cell changes during pregnancy in multiple sclerosis. Method: immunoSEQ multiplex PCR; TCRdb's copy keeps in-frame clones and lacks some. The sample lists tens of thousands of clones; approximately 92% were seen once. The sample here was peripheral blood, taken in the third trimester of pregnancy. These receptors were collected from a female donor with multiple sclerosis, enrolled in a pregnancy study.

The gene calls are TRBV18 and TRBJ1-1, with a possible D match to TRBD1 (6 bases). The germline V gene encodes CDR1 KGHSH and CDR2 LQKENI. The CDR3 has 14 amino acids. V lost 3 bases and J lost 5, with 13 bases in between. CDR3 loop: CASSPRTDRTEAFF. The DNA of the CDR3 is TGTGCCAGCTCACCCCGGACAGACCGTACTGAAGCTTTCTTT.

V and J are TRBV2 and TRBJ1-4; D is possibly TRBD1 (5 bases). The CDR3 is 12 residues long. The V end was cut by 8 bases, the J end by 5 bases, with 9 bases between. Per the germline V gene, CDR1 is SNHLY and CDR2 is FYNNEI. CDR3 sequence: CASPGQNEKLFF. CDR3 DNA: TGTGCCAGCCCAGGGCAAAATGAAAAACTGTTTTTT. Full variable domain (missing parts from reference TRBV2 and TRBJ1-4): EPEVTQTPSHQVTQMGQEVILRCVPISNHLYFYWYRQILGQKVEFLVSFYNNEISEKSEIFDDQFSVERPDGSNFTLKIRSTKLEDSAMYFCASPGQNEKLFFGSGTQLSVL.

The chain has TRBV10-3 and TRBJ1-2; possibly TRBD1 for D (5 bases). V was shortened by 4 bases and J by 6 bases, with 12 bases between the two germline ends. The CDR3 has 13 amino acids. Germline V gene data show CDR1 as ENHRY and CDR2 as SYGVKD. CDR3 loop: CAISGGEEDGYTF. CDR3 nucleotide sequence: TGTGCCATCAGTGGAGGGGAGGAAGATGGCTACACCTTC.

This chain connects TRBV7-2 to TRBJ2-5, with D maybe TRBD1 (6 bases). The CDR3 length is 14 residues. Germline V gene data show CDR1 as SGHTA and CDR2 as FQGNSA. V lost 5 bases and J lost 2, with 12 bases in between. Here the CDR3 DNA reads TGTGCCAGCAGCCAGGGACATTCTCAAGAGACCCAGTACTTC. Translating it yields CASSQGHSQETQYF.

V and J are TRBV28 and TRBJ1-5; D is undetermined. The CDR3 consists of 14 residues. CDR1 is MDHEN, CDR2 SYDVKM, per germline. V was trimmed by 2 bases and J by 7 bases, leaving 12 bases between them. CDR3 DNA: TGTGCCAGCAGTTTAGGGCGGGTTTTCCAGCCCCAGCATTTT. This translates into CASSLGRVFQPQHF.

The rearrangement joins TRBV7-6 to TRBJ1-1; TRBD1 is a possible D gene (5 bases). V lost 8 bases, J lost 4 bases, and 20 bases lay in between. The CDR3 length is 15 residues. Germline CDR1 SGHVS, CDR2 FNYEAQ. The CDR3 DNA sequence: TGTGCCAGCCTCCAGCTATCGGGGGTAGGCACTGAAGCTTTCTTT. It yields the protein CASLQLSGVGTEAFF.

The chain recombines TRBV15 with TRBJ1-2; 8 bases agree with TRBD1. This CDR3 region has 18 residues. After removal of 1 base from V and 1 base from J, the junction contained 11 bases not matched to a gene. CDR1 LNHNV and CDR2 YYDKDF come from the germline V gene (reference sequence). CDR3 nucleotides: TGTGCCACCAGCAGAGGTGGACAGGGCCTCCCTGGTAACTATGGCTACACCTTC. This gives the protein CATSRGGQGLPGNYGYTF.

This clone was counted between two and nine times. The chain uses TRBV6-6 and TRBJ2-7; TRBD2 aligns across 7 bases. The trim removed 4 bases at V and 3 bases at J, leaving 9 bases unmatched. The length of the CDR3 is 15 residues. Germline-derived CDR1 and CDR2 are MNHNY and SVGAGI (reference sequence). The CDR3 sequence is CASSLAGARDYEQYF. CDR3 coding DNA: TGTGCCAGCAGTTTGGCGGGAGCCCGCGACTACGAGCAGTACTTC.

This chain connects TRBV5-1 to TRBJ1-2; 7 nucleotides match TRBD1. The V and J ends lost 1 base and 6 bases, in that order; junction bases with no gene match: 3. This CDR3 is 13 amino acids long. Germline CDR1 reads SGHRS; CDR2 reads YFSETQ. In DNA form, the CDR3 reads TGCGCCAGCAGCTTGACAGGGGAACATGGCTACACCTTC. This sequence encodes CASSLTGEHGYTF.

This clone was found once. The chain uses TRBV10-2 and TRBJ2-5, with TRBD1 identical over 7 bases. The CDR3 extends over 15 amino acids. V was clipped by 4 bases and J by 5 bases; unmatched bases: 10. CDR1 and CDR2 (germline): WSHSY, SAAADI. CDR3 nucleotide sequence: TGCGCCAGCAGTGTTCCTGGACAGGTGGGGGAGACCCAGTACTTC. Protein sequence: CASSVPGQVGETQYF.

The J gene is TRBJ1-5, the V gene TRBV6-5, with TRBD1 identical over 8 bases. In germline, CDR1 is MNHEY, CDR2 SVGAGI. Trimming took 2 bases from V and 6 from J; bases not matched to a gene: 6. The CDR3 sequence is 15 residues long. The CDR3 nucleotides are TGTGCCAGCAGTTACAGGACAGGACAGGGTCAGCCCCAGCATTTT. This translates into CASSYRTGQGQPQHF.

V usage is TRBV10-3 and J usage is TRBJ1-2; 7 bases map to TRBD1. The trim removed 6 bases at V and 6 bases at J, leaving 4 bases unmatched. CDR1 ENHRY and CDR2 SYGVKD come from the germline V gene. The length of the CDR3 is 12 residues. The CDR3 spells CAIRPQGHGYTF. The DNA for the CDR3 is TGTGCCATCAGGCCACAGGGGCATGGCTACACCTTC.

CDR3 coding DNA: TGTGCCAGCAGCGAATTCGGTACAGGGGCTGGCTACACCTTC. Translating it yields CASSEFGTGAGYTF. This chain connects TRBV27 to TRBJ1-2; 7 bases agree with TRBD1. Trimming cost V 6 bases and J 7 bases; bases outside gene matches: 11. Germline V gene data show CDR1 as MNHEY and CDR2 as SMNVEV (reference sequence). CDR3 length: 14 amino acids.

V is TRBV7-5 and J is TRBJ2-7; no check of the table's D call, TRBD1, against the DNA was made. TRBV7-5 is a pseudogene locus. This CDR3 is built from 19 residues. CDR3 protein: CVRSSIIGLGDRASYEQYF. The CDR3 region has the DNA TGTGTCAGAAGCTCAATTATAGGGTTGGGGGACAGGGCCTCCTACGAGCAGTACTTC.

J is TRBJ2-1 and V is TRBV11-2; D is ambiguous. The CDR3 totals 15 residues. Germline V lookup: CDR1 SGHAT, CDR2 FQNNGV. V lost 1 base to trimming and J lost 6 bases, with 13 bases between them. CDR3 residues: CASSLAPSPSNEQFF. The CDR3 DNA sequence: TGTGCCAGCAGCTTAGCACCCTCTCCCAGCAATGAGCAGTTCTTC.